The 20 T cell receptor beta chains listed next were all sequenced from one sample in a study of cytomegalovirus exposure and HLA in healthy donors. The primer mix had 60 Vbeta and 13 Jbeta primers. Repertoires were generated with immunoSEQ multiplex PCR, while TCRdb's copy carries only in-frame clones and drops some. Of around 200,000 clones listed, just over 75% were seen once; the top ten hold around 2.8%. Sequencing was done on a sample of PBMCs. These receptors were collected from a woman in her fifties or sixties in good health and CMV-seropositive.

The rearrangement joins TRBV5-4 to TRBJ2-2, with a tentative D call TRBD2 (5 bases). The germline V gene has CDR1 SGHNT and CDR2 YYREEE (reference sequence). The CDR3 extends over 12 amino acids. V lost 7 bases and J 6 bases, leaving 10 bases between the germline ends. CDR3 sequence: CASARGPGELFF. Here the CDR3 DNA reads TGTGCCAGCGCCCGCGGGCCCGGGGAGCTGTTTTTT.

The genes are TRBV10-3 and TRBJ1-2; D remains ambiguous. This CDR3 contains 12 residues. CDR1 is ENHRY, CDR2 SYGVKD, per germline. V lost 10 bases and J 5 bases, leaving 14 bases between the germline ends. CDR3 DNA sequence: TGTGCCACCCACGGAGGGCGGTATGGCTACACCTTC. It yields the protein CATHGGRYGYTF.

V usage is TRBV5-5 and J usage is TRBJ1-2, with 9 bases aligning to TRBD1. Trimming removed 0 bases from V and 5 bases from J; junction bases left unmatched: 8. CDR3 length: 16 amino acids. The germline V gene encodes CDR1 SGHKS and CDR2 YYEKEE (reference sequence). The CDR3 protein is CASSLVVGTGNYGYTF. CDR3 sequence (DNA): TGTGCCAGCAGCTTGGTAGTGGGGACAGGGAATTATGGCTACACCTTC.

CDR3 region: CASSERWTGLNGYTF. DNA of the CDR3: TGTGCCAGCAGTGAAAGGTGGACAGGGTTGAATGGCTACACCTTC. J is TRBJ1-2 and V is TRBV6-1, with TRBD1 identical over 8 bases. CDR3 length: 15 amino acids. Germline V gene data show CDR1 as MNHNS and CDR2 as SASEGT. V trimming: 2 bases; J trimming: 6 bases; junction bases outside the gene matches: 8.

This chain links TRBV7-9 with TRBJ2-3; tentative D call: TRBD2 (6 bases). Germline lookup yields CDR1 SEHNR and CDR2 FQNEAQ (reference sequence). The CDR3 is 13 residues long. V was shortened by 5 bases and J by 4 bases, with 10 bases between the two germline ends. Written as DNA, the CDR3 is TGTGCCAGCAGCGCAGGGACTTCAGATACGCAGTATTTT. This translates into CASSAGTSDTQYF.

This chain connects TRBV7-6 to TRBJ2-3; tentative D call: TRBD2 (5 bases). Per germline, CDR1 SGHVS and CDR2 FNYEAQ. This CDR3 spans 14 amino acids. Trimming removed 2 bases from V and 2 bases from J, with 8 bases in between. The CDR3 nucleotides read TGTGCCAGCAGCTTATCGACTAACACAGATACGCAGTATTTT. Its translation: CASSLSTNTDTQYF.

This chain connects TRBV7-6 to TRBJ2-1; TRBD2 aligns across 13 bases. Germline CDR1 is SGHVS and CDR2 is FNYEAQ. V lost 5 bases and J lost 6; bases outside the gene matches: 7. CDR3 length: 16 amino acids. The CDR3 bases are TGTGCCAGCAGCCCGCGGACTAGCGGGGGACTCAATGAGCAGTTCTTC. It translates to CASSPRTSGGLNEQFF.

The chain's CDR3 is CASGLVPDRAIHSGNTIYF. The DNA for the CDR3 is TGTGCTAGTGGTTTGGTTCCCGACAGGGCAATCCACTCTGGAAACACCATATATTTT. This chain links TRBV12-5 with TRBJ1-3; 7 bases fit TRBD1. V lost 0 bases to trimming and J lost 0 bases; unmatched junction nucleotides: 11. This CDR3 has 19 amino acids. The germline gives CDR1 LGHNT, CDR2 FRNRAP. The variable domain in full, completed from reference TRBV12-5 and TRBJ1-3, reads DARVTQTPRHKVTEMGQEVTMRCQPILGHNTVFWYRQTMMQGLELLAYFRNRAPLDDSGMPKDRFSAEMPDATLATLKIQPSEPRDSAVYFCASGLVPDRAIHSGNTIYFGEGSWLTVV.

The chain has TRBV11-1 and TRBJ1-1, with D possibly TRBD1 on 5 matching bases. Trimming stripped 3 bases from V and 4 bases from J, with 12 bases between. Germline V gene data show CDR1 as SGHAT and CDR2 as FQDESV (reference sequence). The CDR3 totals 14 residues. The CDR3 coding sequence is TGTGCCAGCAGCTTGCGTTGGGGGGGCACTGAAGCTTTCTTT. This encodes CASSLRWGGTEAFF.

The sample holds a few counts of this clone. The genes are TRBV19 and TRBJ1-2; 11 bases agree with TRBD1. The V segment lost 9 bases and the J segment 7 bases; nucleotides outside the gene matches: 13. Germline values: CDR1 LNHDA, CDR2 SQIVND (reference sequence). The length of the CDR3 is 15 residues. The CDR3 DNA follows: TGTGCCAGCAGGACAGGGGGCGCGGCGGTCGGTGGCTACACCTTC. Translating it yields CASRTGGAAVGGYTF.

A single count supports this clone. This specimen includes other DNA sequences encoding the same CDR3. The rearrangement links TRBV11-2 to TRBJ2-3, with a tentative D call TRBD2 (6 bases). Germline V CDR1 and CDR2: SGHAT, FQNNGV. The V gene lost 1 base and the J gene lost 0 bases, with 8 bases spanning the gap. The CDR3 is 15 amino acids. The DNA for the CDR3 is TGTGCCAGCAGCTTAGGTAGCGGAAGCACAGATACGCAGTATTTT. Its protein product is CASSLGSGSTDTQYF.

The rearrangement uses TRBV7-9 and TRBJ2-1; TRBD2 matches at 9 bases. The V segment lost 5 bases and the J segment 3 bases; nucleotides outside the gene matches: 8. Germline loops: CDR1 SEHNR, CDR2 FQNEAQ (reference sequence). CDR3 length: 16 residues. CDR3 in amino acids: CASSPGLAWDYNEQFF. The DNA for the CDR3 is TGTGCCAGCAGCCCGGGACTAGCATGGGACTACAATGAGCAGTTCTTC.

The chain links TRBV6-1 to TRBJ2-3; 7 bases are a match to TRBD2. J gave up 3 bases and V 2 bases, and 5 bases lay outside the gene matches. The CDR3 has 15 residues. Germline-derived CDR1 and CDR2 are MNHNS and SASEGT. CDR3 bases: TGTGCCAGCAGTGAACTAGCGGAGGGGACAGATACGCAGTATTTT. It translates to CASSELAEGTDTQYF.

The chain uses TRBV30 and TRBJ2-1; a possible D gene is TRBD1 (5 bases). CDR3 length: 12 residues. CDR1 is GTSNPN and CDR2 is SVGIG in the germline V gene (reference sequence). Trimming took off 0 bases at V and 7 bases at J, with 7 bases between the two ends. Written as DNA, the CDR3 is TGTGCCTGGAGTGTACCAGGGAATGAGCAGTTCTTC. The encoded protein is CAWSVPGNEQFF.

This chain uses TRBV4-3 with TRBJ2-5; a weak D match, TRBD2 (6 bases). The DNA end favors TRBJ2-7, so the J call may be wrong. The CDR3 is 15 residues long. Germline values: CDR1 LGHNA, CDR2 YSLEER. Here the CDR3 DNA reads TGCGCCAGCAGCCAAGCGGCCACGGAGGGCTACGAGCAGTACTTC. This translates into CASSQAATEGYEQYF.

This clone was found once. The CDR3 DNA is TGTGCCAGCAGGGGGAGCCTTAATTCACCCCTCCACTTT. Translated: CASRGSLNSPLHF. The chain couples TRBV6-1 to TRBJ1-6; D gene ambiguous. V was cut by 6 bases and J by 6 bases, with 9 bases left in between. Germline V gene sequence: CDR1 MNHNS, CDR2 SASEGT. The CDR3 runs 13 residues.

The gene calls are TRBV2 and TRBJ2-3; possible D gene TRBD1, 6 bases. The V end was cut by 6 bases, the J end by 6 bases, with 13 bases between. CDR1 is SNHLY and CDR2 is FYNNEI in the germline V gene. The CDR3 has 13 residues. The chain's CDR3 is CASSGQTTDTQYF. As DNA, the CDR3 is TGTGCCAGCAGCGGACAGACAACGGATACGCAGTATTTT.

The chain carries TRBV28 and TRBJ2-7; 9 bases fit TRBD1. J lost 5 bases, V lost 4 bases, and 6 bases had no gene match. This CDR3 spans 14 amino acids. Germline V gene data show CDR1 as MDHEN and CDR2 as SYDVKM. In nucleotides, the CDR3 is TGTGCCAGCAGTTCGGGACAGGGCGTAAACGAGCAGTACTTC. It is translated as CASSSGQGVNEQYF.

The CDR3 bases are TGCAGCGTCAGAGTGTTAGGGGCGGCCCAAGAGACCCAGTACTTC. Translating it yields CSVRVLGAAQETQYF. The V and J genes are TRBV29-1 and TRBJ2-5; D possibly corresponds to TRBD1 (5 bases). The CDR3 covers 15 residues. V shed 6 bases and J shed 1 base, with 18 bases lying between them. Germline lookup yields CDR1 SQVTM and CDR2 ANQGSEA.

CDR3 sequence (DNA): TGCGCCAGCAGCCCTGAGCTGTCATATTACGAGCAGTACTTC. Amino acids: CASSPELSYYEQYF. The rearrangement links TRBV5-1 to TRBJ2-7, with D uncertain. The CDR3 extends over 14 amino acids. CDR1 is SGHRS, CDR2 YFSETQ, per germline. V was pared by 4 bases and J by 4 bases, with 15 bases between.